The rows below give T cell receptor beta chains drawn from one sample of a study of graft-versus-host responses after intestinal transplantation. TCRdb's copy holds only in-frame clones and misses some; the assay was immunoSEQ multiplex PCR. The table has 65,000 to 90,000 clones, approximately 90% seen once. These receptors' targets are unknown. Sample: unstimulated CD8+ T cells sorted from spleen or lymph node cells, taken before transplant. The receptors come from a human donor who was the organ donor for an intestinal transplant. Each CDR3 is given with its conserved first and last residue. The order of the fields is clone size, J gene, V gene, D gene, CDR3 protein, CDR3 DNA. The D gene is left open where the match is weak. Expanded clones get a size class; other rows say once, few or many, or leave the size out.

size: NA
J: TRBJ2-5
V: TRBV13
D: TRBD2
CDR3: CASSLSWEGEETQYF
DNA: TGTGCCAGCAGCTTATCGTGGGAGGGCGAAGAGACCCAGTACTTC

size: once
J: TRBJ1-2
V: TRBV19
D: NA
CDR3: CASSQTPGSDGYTF
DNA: TGTGCCAGTAGTCAGACGCCAGGGAGCGATGGCTACACCTTC

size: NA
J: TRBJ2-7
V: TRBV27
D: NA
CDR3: CASSPSPGNEQYF
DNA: TGTGCCAGCAGTCCCTCCCCAGGGAACGAGCAGTACTTC

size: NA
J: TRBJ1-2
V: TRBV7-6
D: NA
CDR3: CASSRPSSIGPWGYTF
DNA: TGTGCCAGCAGCCGGCCAAGTAGCATAGGGCCGTGGGGCTACACCTTC

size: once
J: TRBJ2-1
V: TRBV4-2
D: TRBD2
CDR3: CASSHLGTSGREQFF
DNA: TGTGCCAGCAGCCATCTCGGGACTAGCGGGAGAGAGCAGTTCTTC

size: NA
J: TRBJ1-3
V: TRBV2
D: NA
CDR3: CASSDPSSGNTIYF
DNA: TGTGCCAGCAGTGATCCCTCCTCTGGAAACACCATATATTTT

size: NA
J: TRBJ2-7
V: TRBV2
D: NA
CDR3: CASSEAPGRVHEQYF
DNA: TGTGCCAGCAGTGAAGCGCCCGGTAGGGTCCACGAGCAGTACTTC

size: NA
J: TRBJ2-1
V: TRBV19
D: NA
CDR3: CASSIGGGEQFF
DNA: TGTGCCAGTAGTATAGGGGGAGGTGAGCAGTTCTTC

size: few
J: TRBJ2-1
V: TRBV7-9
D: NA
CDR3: CASRSRLVYNEQFF
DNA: TGTGCCAGCAGATCCCGGTTGGTCTACAATGAGCAGTTCTTC

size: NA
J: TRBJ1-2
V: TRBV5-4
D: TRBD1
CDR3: CASGLQGAHNGYTF
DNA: TGTGCCAGCGGATTACAGGGGGCGCATAATGGCTACACCTTC

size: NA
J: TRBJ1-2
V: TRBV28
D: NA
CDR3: CASSLQRAQRPYGHTF
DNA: TGTGCCAGCAGCCTGCAGAGGGCCCAACGACCCTATGGCCACACCTTC

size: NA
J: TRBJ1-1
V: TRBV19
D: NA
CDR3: CASFPGGNTEAFF
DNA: TGTGCCAGTTTCCCGGGGGGTAACACTGAAGCTTTCTTT

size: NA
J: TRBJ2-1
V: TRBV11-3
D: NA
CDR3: CASRNWTAMRGEQFF
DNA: TGTGCCAGCAGAAATTGGACAGCCATGAGGGGTGAGCAGTTCTTC

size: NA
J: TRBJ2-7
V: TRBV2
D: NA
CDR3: CASSEWHGRTPYEQYF
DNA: TGTGCCAGCAGTGAATGGCACGGACGAACCCCCTACGAGCAGTACTTC

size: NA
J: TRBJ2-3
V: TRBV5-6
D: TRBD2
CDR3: CASSLVGGGARDTQYF
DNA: TGTGCCAGCAGCTTGGTCGGCGGGGGGGCCAGAGATACGCAGTATTTT

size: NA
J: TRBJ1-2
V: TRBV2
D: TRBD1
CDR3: CASSDPVTGARDYGYTF
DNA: TGTGCCAGCAGTGACCCCGTGACAGGGGCGCGGGACTATGGCTACACCTTC

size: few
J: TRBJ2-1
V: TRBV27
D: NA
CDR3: CASSLAGSYNEQFF
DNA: TGTGCCAGCAGTTTAGCGGGCTCCTACAATGAGCAGTTCTTC

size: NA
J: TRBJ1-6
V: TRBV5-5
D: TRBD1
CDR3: CASSLDRDSISSYNSPLHF
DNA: TGTGCCAGCAGCTTGGACCGGGACAGTATTAGCTCCTATAATTCACCCCTCCACTTT

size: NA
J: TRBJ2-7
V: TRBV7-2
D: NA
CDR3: CASSPRGGLSSYEQYF
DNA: TGTGCCAGCAGCCCGCGCGGGGGCCTTAGCTCCTACGAGCAGTACTTC

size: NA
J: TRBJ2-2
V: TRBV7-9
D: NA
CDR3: CASSLYTGELFF
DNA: TGTGCCAGCAGCTTGTACACCGGGGAGCTGTTTTTT

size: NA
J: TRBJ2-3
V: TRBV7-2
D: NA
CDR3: CASSLTSSFSDTQYF
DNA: TGTGCCAGCAGCTTAACGAGTTCCTTTTCAGATACGCAGTATTTT

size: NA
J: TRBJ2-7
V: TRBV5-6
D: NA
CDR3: CASSLAYLPGSSYEQYF
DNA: TGTGCCAGCAGCTTGGCCTATCTACCGGGGAGCTCCTACGAGCAGTACTTC

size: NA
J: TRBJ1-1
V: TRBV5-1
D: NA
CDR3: CASSWTGGEAFF
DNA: TGCGCCAGCAGCTGGACCGGCGGTGAAGCTTTCTTT

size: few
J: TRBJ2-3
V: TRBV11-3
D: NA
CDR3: CASSLVIDTQYF
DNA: TGTGCCAGCAGCTTAGTCATAGATACGCAGTATTTT

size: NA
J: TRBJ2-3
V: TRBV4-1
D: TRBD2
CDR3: CASSQALKLAGITDTQYF
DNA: TGCGCCAGCAGCCAAGCTCTTAAACTAGCGGGCATCACAGATACGCAGTATTTT

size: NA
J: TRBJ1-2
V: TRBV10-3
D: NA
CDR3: CAISDNPNYGYTF
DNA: TGTGCCATCAGTGACAATCCAAATTATGGCTACACCTTC

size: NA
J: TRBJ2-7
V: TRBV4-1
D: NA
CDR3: CASSQGHEQYF
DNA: TGCGCCAGCAGCCAAGGTCACGAGCAGTACTTC

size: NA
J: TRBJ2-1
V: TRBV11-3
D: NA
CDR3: CASSFHYEQFF
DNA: TGTGCCAGCAGCTTCCACTATGAGCAGTTCTTC

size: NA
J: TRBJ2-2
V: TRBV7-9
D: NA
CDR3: CASSPPPRTGELFF
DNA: TGTGCCAGCAGCCCCCCCCCACGGACCGGGGAGCTGTTTTTT

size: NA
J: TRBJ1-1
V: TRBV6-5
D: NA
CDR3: CASSGGSLDGFF
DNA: TGTGCCAGCAGTGGAGGTTCCCTTGATGGTTTCTTT

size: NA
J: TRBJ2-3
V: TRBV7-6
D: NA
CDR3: CASSLTGSTDTQYF
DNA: TGTGCCAGCAGCTTAACCGGTAGCACAGATACGCAGTATTTT

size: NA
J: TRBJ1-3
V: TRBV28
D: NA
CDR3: CASSPVYGTSGNTIYF
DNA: TGTGCCAGCAGTCCAGTGTACGGGACCTCTGGAAACACCATATATTTT

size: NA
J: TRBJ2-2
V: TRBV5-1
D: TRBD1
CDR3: CASSLGTGISGELFF
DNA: TGCGCCAGCAGCTTAGGGACAGGGATATCCGGGGAGCTGTTTTTT

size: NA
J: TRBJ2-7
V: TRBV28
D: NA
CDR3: CASSPRGLNSYEQYF
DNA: TGTGCCAGCAGTCCCCGGGGCCTGAACTCCTACGAGCAGTACTTC

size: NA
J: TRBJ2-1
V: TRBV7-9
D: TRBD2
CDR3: CASSLGPGLAVSYNEQFF
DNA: TGTGCCAGCAGCTTAGGGCCGGGACTAGCGGTTTCATACAATGAGCAGTTCTTC

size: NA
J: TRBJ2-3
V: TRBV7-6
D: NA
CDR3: CASSLGTDTQYF
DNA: TGTGCCAGCAGCTTAGGTACAGATACGCAGTATTTT

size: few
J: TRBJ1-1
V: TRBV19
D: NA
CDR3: CASSSRLNTEAFF
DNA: TGTGCCAGTAGCAGCCGGTTGAACACTGAAGCTTTCTTT

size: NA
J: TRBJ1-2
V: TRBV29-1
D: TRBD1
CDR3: CSATGPSANYGYTF
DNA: TGCAGCGCGACAGGGCCGAGTGCTAACTATGGCTACACCTTC

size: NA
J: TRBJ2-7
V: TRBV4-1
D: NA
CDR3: CASSQDIREEQYF
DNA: TGCGCCAGCAGCCAAGATATACGAGAGGAGCAGTACTTC

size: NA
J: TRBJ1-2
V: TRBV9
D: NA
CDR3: CASSVSAGDVYGYTF
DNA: TGTGCCAGCAGCGTCTCGGCAGGGGACGTCTATGGCTACACCTTC

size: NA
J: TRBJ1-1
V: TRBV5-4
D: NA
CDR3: CASSPSGNTEAFF
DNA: TGTGCCAGCAGCCCGTCAGGGAACACTGAAGCTTTCTTT

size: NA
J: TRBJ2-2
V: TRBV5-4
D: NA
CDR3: CASSLRGIPGELFF
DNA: TGTGCCAGCAGCTTGCGGGGGATCCCCGGGGAGCTGTTTTTT

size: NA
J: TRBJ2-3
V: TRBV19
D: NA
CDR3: CASSFSGRTDTQYF
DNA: TGTGCCAGTAGTTTCTCAGGGCGCACAGATACGCAGTATTTT

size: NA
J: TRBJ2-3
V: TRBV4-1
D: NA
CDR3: CASSPLVAVHTDTQYF
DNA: TGCGCCAGCAGCCCCTTGGTAGCGGTTCACACAGATACGCAGTATTTT

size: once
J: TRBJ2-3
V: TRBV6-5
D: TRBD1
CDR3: CASSPRTGGTDTQYF
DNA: TGTGCCAGCAGCCCCCGGACAGGCGGCACAGATACGCAGTATTTT

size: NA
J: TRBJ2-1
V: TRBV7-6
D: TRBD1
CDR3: CASSLLRDRGGLDELFF
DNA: TGTGCCAGCAGCTTACTACGGGACAGGGGAGGTTTGGATGAGCTCTTCTTC

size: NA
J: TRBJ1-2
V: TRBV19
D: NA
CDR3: CASRGGPYGYTF
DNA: TGTGCCAGCCGTGGCGGACCCTATGGCTACACCTTC

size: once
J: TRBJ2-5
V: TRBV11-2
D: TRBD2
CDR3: CASSLVGTSGETQYF
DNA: TGTGCCAGCAGCTTAGTGGGGACTAGCGGGGAGACCCAGTACTTC

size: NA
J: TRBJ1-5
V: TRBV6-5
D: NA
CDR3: CASSYRRGSEPQHF
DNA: TGTGCCAGCAGTTATAGGAGGGGGTCGGAGCCCCAGCATTTT

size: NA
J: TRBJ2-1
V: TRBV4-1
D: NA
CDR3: CASSQNGNEQFF
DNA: TGCGCCAGCAGCCAAAATGGTAATGAGCAGTTCTTC

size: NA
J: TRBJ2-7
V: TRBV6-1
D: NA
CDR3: CASSPRWQGLYEQYF
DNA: TGTGCCAGCAGTCCCCGGTGGCAGGGGTTGTACGAGCAGTACTTC